This T cell receptor beta chain was found in a study of T-cell reconstitution after alpha-beta-depleted transplantation in children. Regarding the study as a whole: It was reported that alpha-beta T cells came from several hundred expanded graft clones (about two months after transplant).

For TCRbeta, the library was prepared with unique molecular identifiers. TCRdb passed the PCR reads through MiXCR, listing each CDR3 protein once. The table shows roughly 150,000 distinct CDR3 sequences, with 11% occurring only once. The CDR3 has 13 residues. CDR1 and CDR2 (germline): SQVTM, ANQGSEA. The ends were cut back, 0 bases at V and 7 bases at J, with 12 bases in the middle. This clonotype was found many times. Its antigen is as yet unknown. The TCR sequence derives from a boy aged 2 to 9 with acute myeloid leukemia, due to receive a stem cell transplant. Sample: PBMCs, taken before TCRalphabeta/CD19-depleted stem cell transplant. The J gene is TRBJ1-1, the V gene TRBV29-1; D is unclear. The CDR3 DNA is TGCAGCGTTGAAGAACAGCCCAACCTTGAAGCTTTCTTT. Translation gives CSVEEQPNLEAFF.